This entry features one TCR beta chain sequence. Its antigen is unidentified. This sample is drawn from a study of cytomegalovirus exposure and HLA in healthy donors. Study outcomes and limitations: V- and J-gene trimming in TCR beta was tied to a missense DCLRE1C variant by an analysis performed later. Associated with cytomegalovirus, according to the listing, were 150 to 200 TCR beta chains.

The PCR had 60 Vbeta and 13 Jbeta primers. TCRdb's copy holds only in-frame clones and misses some; the assay was immunoSEQ multiplex PCR. This sample has more than 95,000 clones, with 77% found just once. Germline V gene lookup returns CDR1 MNHNY and CDR2 SVGAGI (reference sequence). The ends were cut back, 6 bases at V and 3 bases at J, with 14 bases in the middle. The CDR3 loop spans 14 amino acids. This chain connects TRBV6-6 to TRBJ1-1, with D hard to call. The TCR was taken from a woman in her forties in good health and CMV-seropositive. The sequenced material came from PBMCs. CDR3 sequence: CASRSTVTHTEAFF. The CDR3 DNA reads TGTGCCAGCAGGAGCACGGTGACTCACACTGAAGCTTTCTTT.